The 6 T cell receptor beta chains below come from one sample, sequenced in a study of neurological immune-mediated disorders. TCRdb fed the 5' RACE reads into MiXCR, producing one record per CDR3 protein. The sample carries under 130,000 distinct CDR3 sequences, 10% to 11% recorded once. Time point in this sample: longitudinal time-point 3. Specimen: PBMCs. Receptors originate from a female donor with HTLV-1-associated myelopathy (HAM/TSP).

This clonotype showed up many times. The rearrangement joins TRBV20-1 to TRBJ2-7, with TRBD1 identical over 8 bases. The CDR3 is 13 amino acids. The V gene's germline CDR1 is DFQATT and CDR2 SNEGSKA (reference sequence). After removal of 7 bases from V and 0 bases from J, the junction contained 5 bases not matched to a gene. CDR3 bases: TGCAGTGTGGCACAGGGGGTCTCCTACGAGCAGTACTTC. Its protein is CSVAQGVSYEQYF.

In this sample, this clonotype turned up a few times. The chain couples TRBV20-1 to TRBJ1-1; unclear D gene. Per the germline V gene, CDR1 is DFQATT and CDR2 is SNEGSKA (reference sequence). The CDR3 is made up of 12 amino acids. Trimming shortened V by 4 bases and J by 0 bases, and 6 bases separated the two germline ends. The CDR3 bases are TGCAGTGCTATGGACGTGAACACTGAAGCTTTCTTT. Residues: CSAMDVNTEAFF.

There are many counts of this clonotype. The V call is TRBV15, the J call TRBJ2-2, with TRBD1 matching over 10 bases. Germline lookup yields CDR1 LNHNV and CDR2 YYDKDF (reference sequence). This CDR3 is 15 amino acids long. The ends lost 6 bases at V and 4 bases at J; junction bases unmatched: 5. CDR3 region: CATRSGTGVTGELFF. The CDR3 DNA reads TGTGCCACCAGAAGTGGGACAGGGGTCACCGGGGAGCTGTTTTTT.

This clonotype has a handful of counts. The chain is built from TRBV4-1 and TRBJ2-7; TRBD1 matches at 9 bases. This CDR3 has 15 residues. The germline V gene has CDR1 MGHRA and CDR2 YSYEKL. V was clipped by 4 bases and J by 2 bases; unmatched bases: 6. CDR3 nucleotides: TGCGCCAGCAGCCTTGGGACAGGGACCACCTACGAGCAGTACTTC. Translation: CASSLGTGTTYEQYF.

The rearrangement uses TRBV13 and TRBJ2-3; D tentatively fits TRBD1 or TRBD2 (5 bases each). The CDR3 is made up of 20 amino acids. The V gene lost 0 bases and the J gene lost 4 bases, with 26 bases spanning the gap. Germline assignment: CDR1 PRHDT and CDR2 FYEKMQ (reference sequence). CDR3 bases: TGTGCCAGCAGCTTAGGCCGGACTCCGGGGCACGGGTTGTCGGCAGATACGCAGTATTTT. Amino acids: CASSLGRTPGHGLSADTQYF. Using reference TRBV13 and TRBJ2-3 for the parts outside the CDR3, the full variable domain is AAGVIQSPRHLIKEKRETATLKCYPIPRHDTVYWYQQGPGQDPQFLISFYEKMQSDKGSIPDRFSAQQFSDYHSELNMSSLELGDSALYFCASSLGRTPGHGLSADTQYFGPGTRLTVL.

This clonotype was observed at least ten times. The gene calls are TRBV6-5 and TRBJ2-7; a possible D gene is TRBD2 (5 bases). The CDR3 has 14 amino acids. Trimming pared 0 bases from V and 5 bases from J, leaving 11 bases between. The germline V gene encodes CDR1 MNHEY and CDR2 SVGAGI. The CDR3 coding sequence is TGTGCCAGCAGTTACTCGACCGAGGGAGACGAGCAGTACTTC. Encoded protein: CASSYSTEGDEQYF.